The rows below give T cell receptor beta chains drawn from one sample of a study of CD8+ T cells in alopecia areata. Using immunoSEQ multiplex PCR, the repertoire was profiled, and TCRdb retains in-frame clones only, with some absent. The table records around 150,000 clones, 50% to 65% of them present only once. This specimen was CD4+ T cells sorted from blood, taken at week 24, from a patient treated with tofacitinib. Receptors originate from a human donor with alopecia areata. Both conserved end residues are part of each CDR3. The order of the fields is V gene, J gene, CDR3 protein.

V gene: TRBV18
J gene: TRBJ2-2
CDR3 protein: CASSRTRDTRTGELFF

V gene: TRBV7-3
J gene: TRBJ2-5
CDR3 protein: CASSSLVYGETQYF

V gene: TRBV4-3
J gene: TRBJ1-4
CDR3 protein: CASSQPYEKLFF

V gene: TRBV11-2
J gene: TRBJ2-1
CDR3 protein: CASSLDNEQFF

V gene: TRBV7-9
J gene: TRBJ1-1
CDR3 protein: CASSLSQIPEAFF

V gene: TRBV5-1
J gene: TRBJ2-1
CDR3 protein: CASTSGAGGFSYNEQFF

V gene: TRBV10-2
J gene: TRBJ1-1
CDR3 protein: CASSRQGPNTEAFF

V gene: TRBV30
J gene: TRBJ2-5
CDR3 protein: CAWSALGGQGETQYF

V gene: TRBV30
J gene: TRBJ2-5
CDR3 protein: CAWSKQGGETQYF

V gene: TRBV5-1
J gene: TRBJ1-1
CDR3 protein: CASSLDRQGAEAFF

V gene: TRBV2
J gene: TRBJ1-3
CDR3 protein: CASSEAGIGTIYF

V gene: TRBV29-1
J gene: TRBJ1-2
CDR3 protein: CSDKTGSSGYTF

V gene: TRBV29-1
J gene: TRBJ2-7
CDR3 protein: CSVAPGRNEQYF

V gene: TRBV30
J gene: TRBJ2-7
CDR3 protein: CAWSVLRQVGSYEQYF

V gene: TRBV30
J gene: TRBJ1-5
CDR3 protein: CAWRDKRAGGRQPQHF

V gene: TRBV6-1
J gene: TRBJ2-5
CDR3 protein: CASRRDVKETQYF

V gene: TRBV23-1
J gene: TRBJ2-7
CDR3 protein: CASSQSTHRVEDYEQYF

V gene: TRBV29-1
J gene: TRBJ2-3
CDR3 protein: CSVNQRSTDTQYF

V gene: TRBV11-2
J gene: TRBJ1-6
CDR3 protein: CASSSQGNSPLHF

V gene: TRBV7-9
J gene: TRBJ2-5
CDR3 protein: CASSLAGAQTQYF

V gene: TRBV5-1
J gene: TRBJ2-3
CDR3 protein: CASRSYRTSPYTDTQYF

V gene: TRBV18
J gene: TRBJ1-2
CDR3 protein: CASSSFYGYTF

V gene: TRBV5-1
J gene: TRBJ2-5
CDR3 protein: CASSLATGSQETQYF

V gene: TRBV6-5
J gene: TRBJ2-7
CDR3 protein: CASTKGQGANEQYF

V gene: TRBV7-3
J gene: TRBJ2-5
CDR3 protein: CASSFGSTETQYF

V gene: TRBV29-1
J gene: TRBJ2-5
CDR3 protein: CSVDQGGQETQYF

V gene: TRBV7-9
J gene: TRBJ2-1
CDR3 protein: CASSLLRGNEQFF

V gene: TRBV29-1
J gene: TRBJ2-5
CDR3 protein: CSVRRETQYF

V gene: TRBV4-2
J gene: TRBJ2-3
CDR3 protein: CASSQGAGGSTDTQYF

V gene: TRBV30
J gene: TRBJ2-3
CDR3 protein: CAWSVPRDTQYF

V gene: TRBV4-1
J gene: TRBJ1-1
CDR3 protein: CASSTRGNYTEAFF

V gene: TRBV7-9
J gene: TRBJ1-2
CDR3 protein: CASSLAPGQGRGYTF

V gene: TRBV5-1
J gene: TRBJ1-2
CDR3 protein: CASSLEGQALSYGYTF

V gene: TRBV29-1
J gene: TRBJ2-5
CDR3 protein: CSAQAGTGGEETQYF

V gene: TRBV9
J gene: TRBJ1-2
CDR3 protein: CASSVTVDGGYTF

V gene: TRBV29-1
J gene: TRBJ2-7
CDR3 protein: CSAGDRYSYEQYF

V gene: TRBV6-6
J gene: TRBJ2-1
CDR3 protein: CASTWEALNEQFF

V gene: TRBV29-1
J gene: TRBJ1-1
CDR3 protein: CSVEMGGRTEAFF

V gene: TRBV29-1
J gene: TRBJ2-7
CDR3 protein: CSRRDRNPLEQYF

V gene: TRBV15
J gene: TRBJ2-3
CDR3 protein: CATSRNSGGQNTDTQYF

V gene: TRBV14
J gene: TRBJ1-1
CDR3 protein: CASSRQLNTEAFF

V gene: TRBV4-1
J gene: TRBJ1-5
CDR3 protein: CASSQRVQGGGGNQPQHF

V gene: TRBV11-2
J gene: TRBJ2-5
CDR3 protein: CASSLRGMRAGQKETQYF

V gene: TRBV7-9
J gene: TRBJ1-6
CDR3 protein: CASSLDQGQSPLHF

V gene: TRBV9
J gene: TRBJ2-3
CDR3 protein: CASSVTGLAGTVTSTDTQYF

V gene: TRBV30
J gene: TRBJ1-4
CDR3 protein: CAYRQGARIEKLFF

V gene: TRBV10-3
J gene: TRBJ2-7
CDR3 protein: CAIRSDRGSTYEQYF

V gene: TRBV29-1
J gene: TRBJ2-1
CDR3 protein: CSVEGRSDRATYNEQFF

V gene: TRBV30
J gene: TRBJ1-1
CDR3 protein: CAWSVGTHTEAFF

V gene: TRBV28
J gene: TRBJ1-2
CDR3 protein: CASSSDRAYGYTF

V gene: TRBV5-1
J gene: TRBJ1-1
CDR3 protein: CASSVTGNTEAFF

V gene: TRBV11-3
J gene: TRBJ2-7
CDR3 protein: CASSLQAGGTYEQYF

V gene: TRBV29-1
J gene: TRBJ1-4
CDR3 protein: CSVQYRLRPEKLFF

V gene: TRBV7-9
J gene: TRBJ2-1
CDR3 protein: CASSPLAEQFF

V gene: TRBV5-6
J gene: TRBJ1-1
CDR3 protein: CASSLAPNTEAFF

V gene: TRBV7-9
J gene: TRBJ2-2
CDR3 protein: CASSSVNTGELFF